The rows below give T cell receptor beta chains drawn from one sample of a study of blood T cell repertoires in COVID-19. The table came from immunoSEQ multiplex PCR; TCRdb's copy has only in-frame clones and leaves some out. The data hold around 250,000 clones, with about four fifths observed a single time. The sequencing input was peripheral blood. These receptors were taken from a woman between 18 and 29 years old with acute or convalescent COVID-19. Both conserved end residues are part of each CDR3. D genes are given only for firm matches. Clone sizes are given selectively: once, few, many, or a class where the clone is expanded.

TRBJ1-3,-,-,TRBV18,CASSPFPGNTIYF,TGTGCCAGCTCACCATTCCCAGGAAACACCATATATTTT
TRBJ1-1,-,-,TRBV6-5,CASRTVNTEAFF,TGTGCCAGCAGAACGGTGAACACTGAAGCTTTCTTT
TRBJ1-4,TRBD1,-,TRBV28,CASSLTNIQGGNEKLFF,TGTGCCAGCAGCCTCACTAACATACAGGGGGGAAATGAAAAACTGTTTTTT
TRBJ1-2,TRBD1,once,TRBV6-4,CASSDSWDRGSNGYTF,TGTGCCAGCAGTGACTCCTGGGACAGGGGCTCCAATGGCTACACCTTC
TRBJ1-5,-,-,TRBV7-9,CASSLGLGQGDQPQHF,TGTGCCAGCAGCTTAGGTTTGGGCCAGGGTGATCAGCCCCAGCATTTT
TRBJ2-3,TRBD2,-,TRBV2,CASSGTSGRLTDTQYF,TGTGCCAGCAGTGGAACTAGCGGGAGGCTCACAGATACGCAGTATTTT
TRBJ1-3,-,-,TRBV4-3,CASSQTRGSGNTIYF,TGCGCCAGCAGCCAAACCAGAGGGTCTGGAAACACCATATATTTT
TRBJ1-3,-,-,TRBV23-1,CASSQSLLTGNTIYF,TGCGCCAGCAGTCAATCGTTACTGACTGGAAACACCATATATTTT
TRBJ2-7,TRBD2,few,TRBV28,CASTTPLAGGYEQYF,TGTGCCAGCACCACCCCACTAGCGGGGGGATACGAGCAGTACTTC
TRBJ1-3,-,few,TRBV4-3,CASKWELSSGNTIYF,TGCGCCAGCAAGTGGGAGCTGAGCTCTGGAAACACCATATATTTT
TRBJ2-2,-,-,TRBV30,CAWRYGTGELFF,TGTGCCTGGAGGTACGGCACCGGGGAGCTGTTTTTT
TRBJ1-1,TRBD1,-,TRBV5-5,CASSLAAGGRTEAFF,TGTGCCAGCAGCTTGGCGGCAGGGGGCAGAACTGAAGCTTTCTTT
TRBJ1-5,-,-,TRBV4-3,CASSQDLGVYQPQHF,TGCGCCAGCAGCCAAGATCTAGGTGTATACCAGCCCCAGCATTTT
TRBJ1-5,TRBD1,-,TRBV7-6,CASSPGAQGTGNQPQHF,TGTGCCAGCAGCCCCGGTGCACAGGGGACCGGCAATCAGCCCCAGCATTTT
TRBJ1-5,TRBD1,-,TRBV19,CASSRTGGEQPQHF,TGTGCCAGTAGTCGGACAGGGGGGGAACAGCCCCAGCATTTT
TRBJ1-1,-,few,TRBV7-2,CASSLAQGMNTEAFF,TGTGCCAGCAGCTTAGCGCAGGGAATGAACACTGAAGCTTTCTTT
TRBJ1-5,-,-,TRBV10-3,CAISEDSLYSNQPQHF,TGTGCCATCAGTGAGGACAGCCTCTATAGCAATCAGCCCCAGCATTTT
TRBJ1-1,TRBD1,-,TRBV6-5,CASSYLTGPPSEAFF,TGTGCCAGCAGTTATTTGACAGGGCCCCCGTCTGAAGCTTTCTTT
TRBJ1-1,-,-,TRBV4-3,CASSQDVRPMNTEAFF,TGCGCCAGCAGCCAAGATGTGCGTCCGATGAACACTGAAGCTTTCTTT
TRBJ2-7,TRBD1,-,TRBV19,CASSIEYGTGGYEQYF,TGTGCCAGTAGTATAGAGTATGGGACAGGGGGCTACGAGCAGTACTTC
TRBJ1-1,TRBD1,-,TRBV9,CASSVGGRGPIEAFF,TGTGCCAGCAGCGTAGGTGGCAGGGGGCCGATTGAAGCTTTCTTT
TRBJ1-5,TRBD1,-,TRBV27,CASSHQGAGQPQHF,TGTGCCAGCAGTCATCAGGGGGCTGGTCAGCCCCAGCATTTT
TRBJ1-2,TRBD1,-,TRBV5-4,CASSLGGTGPYGYTF,TGTGCCAGCAGCTTGGGGGGGACAGGGCCATATGGCTACACCTTC
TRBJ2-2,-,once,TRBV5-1,CASSLVSGTGELFF,TGCGCCAGCAGCTTGGTCTCCGGCACCGGGGAGCTGTTTTTT
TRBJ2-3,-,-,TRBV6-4,CASSETTGTDTQYF,TGTGCCAGCAGTGAGACGACAGGCACAGATACGCAGTATTTT
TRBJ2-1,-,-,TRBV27,CASSLSIALNEQFF,TGTGCCAGCAGTTTAAGCATAGCGCTCAATGAGCAGTTCTTC